Listed below are T cell receptor beta chains from one sample, sequenced in a study of graft-versus-host responses after intestinal transplantation. Using immunoSEQ multiplex PCR, the repertoire was profiled, and TCRdb retains in-frame clones only, with some absent. The profile shows more than 85,000 clones, 93% of them singletons. Antigen specificity for these receptors is unknown. This specimen consisted of unstimulated CD8+ T cells sorted from spleen or lymph node cells, obtained before intestinal transplant. Receptors originate from a human donor who received an intestinal transplant. Both conserved end residues are part of each CDR3. The D gene is left open where the match is weak. Size is stated for part of the rows, as once, few or many counts, or as a class when the clone is expanded.

v_gene,d_gene,abundance,j_gene,CDR3nt,CDR3aa
TRBV6-5,NA,NA,TRBJ1-2,TGTGCCAGCAGTTACCAGAAACTCTATGGCTACACCTTC,CASSYQKLYGYTF
TRBV7-6,NA,once,TRBJ2-7,TGTGCCAGCAGCCCGACAGTGATTGCCTACGAGCAGTACTTC,CASSPTVIAYEQYF
TRBV11-2,NA,NA,TRBJ2-7,TGTGCCAGCAGCTTCCGACCCGACTACGAGCAGTACTTC,CASSFRPDYEQYF
TRBV7-9,TRBD1,NA,TRBJ1-2,TGTGCCAGCAGCTTAACTTGGGCCCACCGGGACAGGGCTAACTATGGCTACACCTTC,CASSLTWAHRDRANYGYTF
TRBV4-1,NA,NA,TRBJ2-7,TGCGCCAGCAGCCAAGGTAGGGACATTTCCTACGAGCAGTACTTC,CASSQGRDISYEQYF
TRBV19,NA,once,TRBJ1-5,TGTGCCAGTAGTATCGGCAGTTATAGCAATCAGCCCCAGCATTTT,CASSIGSYSNQPQHF
TRBV19,NA,NA,TRBJ2-7,TGTGCCAGTAGTATGGTGGGGCCAGCCTACGAGCAGTACTTC,CASSMVGPAYEQYF
TRBV21-1,NA,NA,TRBJ1-5,TGTGCCAGCAGCTTGTTTCGGAGGCAGCCCCAGCATTTT,CASSLFRRQPQHF
TRBV30,NA,once,TRBJ1-2,TGTGCCTGGAGTGTAATCGGGTATGGCTACACCTTC,CAWSVIGYGYTF
TRBV7-9,NA,NA,TRBJ1-1,TGTGCCAGCAGCTCGGGGGTGAACACTGAAGCTTTCTTT,CASSSGVNTEAFF
TRBV28,NA,NA,TRBJ2-2,TGTGCCAGCAGCCCCTCCCCCTCTAGTTTTAGCGGGGAGCTGTTTTTT,CASSPSPSSFSGELFF
TRBV29-1,TRBD1,once,TRBJ1-1,TGCAGCCTAATTCCGACAGGGGAAGGGAACACTGAAGCTTTCTTT,CSLIPTGEGNTEAFF
TRBV12-5,NA,NA,TRBJ1-2,TGTGCTACCTTAATTCCTGGATTGTCCCCTGGCTACACCTTC,CATLIPGLSPGYTF
TRBV30,NA,NA,TRBJ1-2,TGTGCCTGGTCGGATACCGGGACGGGAAGCTACACCTTC,CAWSDTGTGSYTF